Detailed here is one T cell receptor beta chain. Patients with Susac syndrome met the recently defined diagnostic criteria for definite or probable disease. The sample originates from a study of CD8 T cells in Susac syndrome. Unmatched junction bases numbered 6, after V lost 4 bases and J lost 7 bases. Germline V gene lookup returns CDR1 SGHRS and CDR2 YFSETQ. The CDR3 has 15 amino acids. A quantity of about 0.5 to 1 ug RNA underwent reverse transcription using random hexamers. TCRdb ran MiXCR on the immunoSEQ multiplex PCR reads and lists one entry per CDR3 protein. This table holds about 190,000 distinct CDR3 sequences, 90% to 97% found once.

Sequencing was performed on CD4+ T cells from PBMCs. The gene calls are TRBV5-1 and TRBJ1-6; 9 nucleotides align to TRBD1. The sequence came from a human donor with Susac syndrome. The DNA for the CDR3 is TGCGCCAGCAGCGGAAACAGGGGGCCCAATTCACCCCTCCACTTT. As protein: CASSGNRGPNSPLHF.